Below, one T cell receptor (beta chain) is given with its context. At least ten counts were recorded for this clonotype. The target of this receptor is not known. No qualities accompany the bases; no much larger clone lies one base away. The data were taken from a study of neurological immune-mediated disorders (dated by TCRdb to the late 2010s). About the investigation overall: Among the 35 or so multiple sclerosis patients, about 30 had relapsing-remitting MS and 3 had secondary progressive MS. Using UMI-based sequencing, the study compared peripheral blood TCR-beta repertoires from patients with HTLV-I-associated myelopathy (HAM/TSP), patients with multiple sclerosis, and healthy controls. The roughly 110 TCR-beta libraries included longitudinal samples, technical triplicates and paired sorted CD4+ and CD8+ T-cell subsets alongside PBMC samples. Longitudinal HAM/TSP and healthy donors were sampled at 3 time-points each (about 3-45 month intervals). Of the roughly 71 subjects in the cohort, some 15 were HAM/TSP patients, some 35 were multiple sclerosis patients, and some 20 were healthy controls.

Based on the germline V gene, the CDR1 and CDR2 sequences are SNHLY and FYNNEI. There are 17 amino acids in the CDR3, from cysteine to phenylalanine inclusive. Only the CDR3 DNA is retained, 51 bases long and in frame from the first base. Unmatched junction bases come to 8, with V trimmed by 1 base and J by 1 base. The label giving this sample's time point can be read as: longitudinal time-point 3. Libraries from unsorted PBMCs were made from 2 million PBMCs kept in RNAlater at -80 degrees C until RNA extraction. The multiple sclerosis patients were enrolled in a US clinical protocol that evaluated disease progression with magnetic resonance imaging. Peripheral blood was subjected to Ficoll-Hypaque density gradient centrifugation to isolate PBMCs, which were then cryopreserved in liquid nitrogen. General study outcomes and caveats: TCR clonal expansion was highest in HAM/TSP patients and lowest in MS patients, with MS patients falling below even healthy controls. No association of the MS cluster with clinical or MRI features was observed, and the need for larger cohorts was stated by the authors. Across subjects, expanded clones never shared an identical CDR3 amino acid sequence, which suggests that the TCR-beta repertoires in every group were private. In phylogenetic analysis, the repertoires of 18 of 34 MS patients grouped into a cluster of related CDR3 sequences, which suggests a possible signature at the repertoire level.

cDNA was synthesized by template-switch 5'RACE using a primer with a 10-nucleotide random unique molecular identifier that tagged each TCR transcript. Every sequencing run yielded over 170 million TCR-beta sequences covering 15-18 subjects. Total RNA was extracted with the RNeasy kit. Using the KAPA Real-time Library Amplification kit, TCR-beta VDJ regions were amplified with primers for the TCR constant region and the 5'RACE anchor. A first PCR added sample indexes and Illumina adaptors, and a second PCR then raised library yield. The roughly 650 bp TCR product was size-selected on a 2% E-gel SizeSelection system after Ampure bead purification. Before pooling, library quality was checked on a Bioanalyzer, concentration was measured with Qubit, and libraries were quantified with the Kapa Library Quantification kit. An Illumina HiSeq 2500 sequenced the libraries paired-end 2 x 150 bp. To increase sequence diversity, roughly 23-30% phiX was spiked into each library pool. The source study handled its data this way. The quality-filtered reads were processed with the UMI-based MiGEC pipeline, whose error correction step removed more than 85% of the raw TCR sequences. VDJ genes were aligned to IMGT germline references, and clonotypes were defined by unique CDR3 amino acid sequence plus V-J genes. Clonal expansion, Shannon diversity and CDR3 relatedness were evaluated with VDJtools (CalcPairwiseDistances, ClusterSamples), while phylogenetic trees were built in CLCbio workbench. A clone was classed as expanded if it had 8 or more unique UMIs, a cutoff based on coefficient-of-variation modelling across technical triplicates. TCRdb applied fastp at Q25 and MiXCR to the public reads, then kept only in-frame beta chains. Rows merge per CDR3 protein into single entries with the most common DNA and genes. The V and J calls come from TCRdb's annotation, not from the publication. The sample profile shows tens of thousands of distinct CDR3 sequences; around 4.7% of them were found once. The ten largest clones add up to around 5.8% of the sample.

This TCR was recovered from an older woman with multiple sclerosis. Specimen: PBMCs. The chain is made from TRBV2 and TRBJ1-1; TRBD1 lines up with 8 middle nucleotides. The DNA sequence is given as TGTGCCAGCAGTGAAGGGTCAGGGGGCGCGCGGAACACTGAAGCTTTCTTT. Translated, this is CASSEGSGGARNTEAFF.